Shown below are 19 T cell receptor beta chains from a single sample sequenced in a study of identical twins. TCRdb re-analysed the 5' RACE reads in MiXCR, keeping a single row per CDR3 protein. This sample has 300,000 to 400,000 distinct CDR3 sequences, with roughly 9% found just once. Material: naive T cells sorted from blood. Source of these receptors: a woman aged 50 to 60 in good health.

This clonotype showed up just a few times. The conserved phenylalanine or tryptophan normally closing the CDR3 is absent here, so this likely arose from a read error. It is unclear where the CDR3 begins or ends on the DNA, so no DNA is shown, and the CDR3 is as TCRdb lists it. The rearrangement links TRBV7-7 to TRBJ2-1; TRBD1 is taken as the D call from the table, unchecked against the DNA. The CDR3 adds up to 10 amino acids, both ends counted. Germline CDR1 SSHAT, CDR2 FNYEAQ (reference sequence). The CDR3 sequence: CASSSGQYRT.

In DNA form, the CDR3 reads TGTGCCAGCAGCCAAGAAGAAGGAAGGAGTGAAGCTTTCTTT. Its translation is CASSQEEGRSEAFF. The rearrangement joins TRBV3-1 to TRBJ1-1; D gene unclear. Germline V gives CDR1 LGHDT, CDR2 YNNKEL (reference sequence). V lost 0 bases and J lost 7, with 12 bases in between. The CDR3 length is 14 residues.

V gene TRBV27 combines with J gene TRBJ2-3; D unclear. Germline CDR1 is MNHEY and CDR2 is SMNVEV (reference sequence). There are 12 residues in the CDR3. V was trimmed by 4 bases and J by 8 bases, leaving 10 bases between them. CDR3 bases: TGTGCCAGCAGTTCCCCTTCCGTTACGCAGTATTTT. It specifies CASSSPSVTQYF.

Many counts were recorded for this clonotype. The chain combines TRBV24-1 with TRBJ2-1; either TRBD1 or TRBD2 may fit D (5 bases each). The CDR3 is 14 residues long. The V end lost 5 bases, the J end lost 8 bases, and 15 bases lay between the germline ends. Looked up from germline, CDR1 is KGHDR and CDR2 is SFDVKD. The CDR3 region has the DNA TGTGCCACCAGTGCGACGGGAAAGGGGCATGAGCAGTTCTTC. Translating it yields CATSATGKGHEQFF.

The chain joins TRBV12-3 or TRBV12-4 to TRBJ2-2, with D perhaps matching TRBD2 (7 bases). The CDR3 has 15 amino acids. Trimming shortened V by 3 bases and J by 5 bases, and 13 bases separated the two germline ends. This CDR3 reads CASSLVGRGTGELFF. CDR3 coding DNA: TGTGCCAGCAGTTTGGTGGGGAGGGGGACCGGGGAGCTGTTTTTT.

There are many counts of this clonotype. The CDR3 loop reads CATSRDPGGRNTEAFF. The CDR3 DNA is TGTGCCACCAGCAGAGACCCCGGGGGCAGGAACACTGAAGCTTTCTTT. The chain carries TRBV15 and TRBJ1-1; D might be TRBD1 (6 bases). The CDR3 length is 16 residues. CDR1 is LNHNV, CDR2 YYDKDF, per germline (reference sequence). Trimming took 0 bases from V and 1 from J, leaving 12 bases between them.

The chain has TRBV5-1 and TRBJ2-2; D possibly corresponds to TRBD2 (5 bases). The CDR3 has 15 amino acids. With 0 bases removed from V and 3 bases from J, the gap between germline ends came to 9 bases. Germline V lookup: CDR1 SGHRS, CDR2 YFSETQ. In DNA form, the CDR3 reads TGCGCCAGCAGCTTGGTGATCGGGGACACCGGGGAGCTGTTTTTT. Encoded protein: CASSLVIGDTGELFF.

This chain uses TRBV15 with TRBJ2-2; D gene ambiguous. The CDR3 consists of 14 residues. The V gene lost 0 bases and the J gene lost 4 bases, with 6 bases spanning the gap. Germline CDR1 LNHNV, CDR2 YYDKDF (reference sequence). The CDR3 is CATSRDRSTGELFF. DNA of the CDR3: TGTGCCACCAGCAGAGATCGTAGCACCGGGGAGCTGTTTTTT.

V usage is TRBV10-3 and J usage is TRBJ2-1, with TRBD2 matching 9 bases. This CDR3 spans 14 amino acids. The V gene end was trimmed by 11 bases and the J gene end by 8 bases; junction bases not matched to a gene: 13. The V gene's germline CDR1 is ENHRY and CDR2 SYGVKD. CDR3 amino acids: CAASGLAKDDEQFF. The CDR3 nucleotides read TGTGCCGCTTCGGGACTAGCAAAAGACGATGAGCAGTTCTTC.

The chain is built from TRBV3-1 and TRBJ2-5, with D hard to call. With 4 bases removed from V and 5 bases from J, the gap between germline ends came to 11 bases. Germline-derived CDR1 and CDR2 are LGHDT and YNNKEL (reference sequence). This CDR3 comprises 13 residues. This chain's CDR3 is CASSPQSWETQYF. CDR3 in DNA: TGTGCCAGCAGCCCTCAGAGTTGGGAGACCCAGTACTTC.

This clonotype was detected only a few times. This chain uses TRBV3-1 with TRBJ1-1, with D unclear. The CDR3 has 14 amino acids. Germline V gene lookup returns CDR1 LGHDT and CDR2 YNNKEL (reference sequence). V was pared by 4 bases and J by 6 bases, with 15 bases between. The CDR3 is CASSPVSRLAEAFF. Here the CDR3 DNA reads TGTGCCAGCAGCCCTGTGAGCCGCTTAGCTGAAGCTTTCTTT.

In its sample, this clonotype was seen a few times. CDR3 amino acids: CASSYIGDEQFF. The DNA of the CDR3 is TGTGCCAGCAGTTATATTGGGGATGAGCAGTTCTTC. This chain links TRBV6-6 with TRBJ2-1; D unclear. The CDR3 is 12 residues long. V lost 3 bases and J lost 8, with 8 bases in between. Germline V gene sequence: CDR1 MNHNY, CDR2 SVGAGI (reference sequence).

Ten or more counts support this clonotype. The CDR3 sequence is CASSQDLGTPQHF. CDR3 in DNA: TGTGCCAGCAGCCAAGATCTGGGGACGCCCCAGCATTTT. The chain is built from TRBV3-1 and TRBJ1-5; D may be TRBD1 (5 bases). V was pared by 0 bases and J by 9 bases, with 9 bases between. From germline, CDR1 is LGHDT and CDR2 YNNKEL (reference sequence). CDR3 length: 13 amino acids. Filled out from reference TRBV3-1 and TRBJ1-5, the complete variable domain reads DTAVSQTPKYLVTQMGNDKSIKCEQNLGHDTMYWYKQDSKKFLKIMFSYNNKELIINETVPNRFSPKSPDKAHLNLHINSLELGDSAVYFCASSQDLGTPQHFGDGTRLSIL.

As to this clonotype: Being one base from a much bigger clone, this may be a read error. The missing conserved phenylalanine or tryptophan at the end of this CDR3 makes a read error likely. The V gene is TRBV7-9, the J gene TRBJ2-3, with D possibly TRBD1 on 5 matching bases. Trimming took 7 bases from V and 0 from J, leaving 8 bases between them. This CDR3 is built from 13 residues. CDR1 and CDR2 from the germline V gene are SEHNR and FQNEAQ (reference sequence). This CDR3 is CASKGRSTDTQYY. The CDR3, as DNA: TGTGCCAGCAAGGGGCGTAGCACAGATACGCAGTATTAT.

The rearrangement links TRBV5-1 to TRBJ2-2; TRBD1 or TRBD2 may be the D gene (5 bases each). The V end lost 1 base, the J end lost 4 bases, and 8 bases lay between the germline ends. CDR3 size: 14 residues. Per germline, CDR1 SGHRS and CDR2 YFSETQ. The CDR3 DNA reads TGCGCCAGCAGCTTGAGGGGAGCCACCGGGGAGCTGTTTTTT. Translating gives CASSLRGATGELFF.

There are a few counts of this clonotype. The genes are TRBV4-1 and TRBJ1-5; D gene uncertain. Per the germline V gene, CDR1 is MGHRA and CDR2 is YSYEKL. The ends were cut back, 1 base at V and 0 bases at J, with 7 bases in the middle. CDR3 length equals 15 residues. This CDR3 reads CASSQGQLSNQPQHF. Written as DNA, the CDR3 is TGCGCCAGCAGCCAAGGGCAGCTTAGCAATCAGCCCCAGCATTTT.

Concerning this clonotype: A junction boundary mismatches the germline segment, possibly from a read error. This chain connects TRBV11-3 to TRBJ2-2, with D tentatively TRBD1 (5 bases). The CDR3 is made up of 16 amino acids. Germline values: CDR1 SGHNT, CDR2 YENEEA. CDR3 nucleotides: TGTGTCAGCAGCAAGAACAGGAAATTGGGCGGCGGGGAGCTGTTTTTT. Translated: CVSSKNRKLGGGELFF.

This clonotype showed up just a few times. The V and J genes are TRBV6-2 or TRBV6-3 and TRBJ2-1, with D perhaps TRBD2 (7 bases). V was clipped by 4 bases and J by 6 bases, with 16 bases between them. This CDR3 has 15 amino acids. From germline, CDR1 is MNHEY and CDR2 SVGEGT. The CDR3: CASSLQRDMGNEQFF. In nucleotides, the CDR3 is TGTGCCAGCAGTTTGCAGCGGGACATGGGCAATGAGCAGTTCTTC.

The table lists this clonotype with many counts. V usage is TRBV6-5 and J usage is TRBJ2-2, with D perhaps TRBD1 (6 bases). CDR1 and CDR2 (germline): MNHEY, SVGAGI. The CDR3 sequence is 16 residues long. V was shortened by 0 bases and J by 0 bases, with 8 bases between the two germline ends. CDR3 coding DNA: TGTGCCAGCAGTTACTCTGGGGGCTCGAACACCGGGGAGCTGTTTTTT. It translates to CASSYSGGSNTGELFF.